This TCR beta chain was found in a study of long-term antiretroviral therapy in people with HIV. The study, taken as a whole, reports: Specimens of blood were obtained during about 2004 to 2018, possibly under older ART regimens.

The authors ran the immunoSEQ assay, v3.0, at survey level. Sequencing was performed with immunoSEQ multiplex PCR; in TCRdb, only in-frame clones are kept and a portion is missing. This table has fewer than 40,000 clones, 85% to 95% appearing once. With respect to this clone: No antigen is known for it.

The CDR3 has 15 residues. Germline CDR1 reads SGHVS; CDR2 reads FQNEAQ. Trimming cost V 4 bases and J 9 bases, with 19 bases left between them. Each specimen consisted of 1-10 million cryopreserved PBMC prior to extraction of DNA. The sequence derives from a woman aged 45-65 years with HIV. The sample was unsorted PBMCs, taken around 5 years after starting antiretroviral therapy. The chain employs TRBV7-8 and TRBJ1-5, with D perhaps matching TRBD1 (6 bases). The CDR3 DNA is TGTGCCAGCAGCTCACGAGCACCGGGGACAAGGCCCCAGCATTTT. It encodes CASSSRAPGTRPQHF.